This T cell receptor (beta chain) is drawn from a study of OX40 agonist ivuxolimab in advanced cancers. Broader study findings: Normalized T-cell clonal expansion was also low in a subset of nonresponders. The study found among the lowest clonal expansion in partial responders at 0.1-3.0 mg/kg.

This table comes from immunoSEQ multiplex PCR, and its TCRdb copy is limited to in-frame clones, with some not included. The repertoire holds roughly 81,000 clones, with around 94% as singletons. As for this clone: Its antigen is still unknown.

This clonotype originated in an adult with an advanced solid tumor such as melanoma, head and neck, liver or kidney cancer. Material: CD4+ or CD8+ T cells sorted from blood, obtained in a trial of the OX40 agonist ivuxolimab.

The CDR3 is CASSAPGQSYEQYF. As DNA, the CDR3 is TGTGCCAGCAGCGCCCCTGGACAGAGCTACGAGCAGTACTTC. The chain uses TRBV9 and TRBJ2-7, with D perhaps matching TRBD1 (6 bases). The V gene lost 3 bases and the J gene lost 3 bases, with 13 bases spanning the gap. The CDR3 is made up of 14 amino acids. Germline V gives CDR1 SGDLS, CDR2 YYNGEE. The full variable domain, its missing parts supplied by reference TRBV9 and TRBJ2-7, is DSGVTQTPKHLITATGQRVTLRCSPRSGDLSVYWYQQSLDQGLQFLIQYYNGEERAKGNILERFSAQQFPDLHSELNLSSLELGDSALYFCASSAPGQSYEQYFGPGTRLTVT.